These 7 T cell receptor beta chains were sequenced from one sample in a study of early stage breast cancer tumors. The assay was immunoSEQ multiplex PCR, and TCRdb's table has in-frame clones only and misses some. The repertoire holds fewer than 50,000 clones, with about 78% as singletons. The sample consisted of blood. All receptors derive from a person between 50 and 60 years old with breast cancer.

CDR3 loop: CASSLTDTNNEQFF. CDR3 DNA sequence: TGTGCCAGCAGCCTTACGGACACGAACAATGAGCAGTTCTTC. This chain links TRBV7-2 with TRBJ2-1, with D possibly being TRBD1 (5 bases). Germline-derived CDR1 and CDR2 are SGHTA and FQGNSA. V shed 5 bases and J shed 5 bases, with 13 bases lying between them. The CDR3 spans 14 residues.

The V and J genes are TRBV11-3 and TRBJ2-7; 9 nucleotides match TRBD1. The CDR3 extends over 18 amino acids. Unmatched junction bases numbered 11, after V lost 0 bases and J lost 2 bases. The germline V gene encodes CDR1 SGHNT and CDR2 YENEEA. CDR3 residues: CASSLEALGGQGTYEQYF. As DNA, the CDR3 is TGTGCCAGCAGCTTAGAGGCCCTTGGGGGACAGGGTACCTACGAGCAGTACTTC.

The chain combines TRBV11-2 with TRBJ1-5; 8 bases map to TRBD1. V lost 3 bases, J lost 4 bases, and 5 bases stayed unmatched. The CDR3 runs to 15 residues. Germline V gene lookup returns CDR1 SGHAT and CDR2 FQNNGV. The CDR3 region is CASSLEYRGNQPQHF. CDR3 nucleotide sequence: TGTGCCAGCAGCTTGGAGTACAGGGGGAATCAGCCCCAGCATTTT.

V usage is TRBV30 and J usage is TRBJ2-3, with D uncertain. CDR1 is GTSNPN and CDR2 is SVGIG in the germline V gene (reference sequence). V was clipped by 4 bases and J by 2 bases, with 10 bases between them. The CDR3 has 13 residues. In DNA, the CDR3 is TGTGCCTGGATAGCCTCACCCACAGATACGCAGTATTTT. This codes for CAWIASPTDTQYF.

This rearrangement joins TRBV27 to TRBJ2-5; 11 bases are shared with TRBD2. Germline-derived CDR1 and CDR2 are MNHEY and SMNVEV (reference sequence). The ends lost 6 bases at V and 5 bases at J; junction bases unmatched: 5. CDR3 length: 14 residues. The CDR3 is CASSPGTSGETQYF. The CDR3 DNA follows: TGTGCCAGCAGCCCGGGGACTAGCGGCGAGACCCAGTACTTC.

The chain carries TRBV11-3 and TRBJ2-1; 12 nucleotides line up with TRBD2. This CDR3 is built from 15 residues. Germline assignment: CDR1 SGHNT and CDR2 YENEEA. With V trimmed by 1 base and J by 10 bases, 5 bases remained unmatched. The DNA of the CDR3 is TGTGCCAGCAGCTTAGCTAGCGGGAGGGGAGGGGAGCAGTTCTTC. Translated, it gives CASSLASGRGGEQFF.

The chain uses TRBV6-1 and TRBJ2-1, with TRBD1 matching 7 bases. Germline loops: CDR1 MNHNS, CDR2 SASEGT. The V segment lost 4 bases and the J segment 11 bases; nucleotides outside the gene matches: 8. The CDR3 has 13 amino acids. CDR3 bases: TGTGCCAGCAGTGGGGGGACAGTAGCTAAGCAGTTCTTC. The encoded protein is CASSGGTVAKQFF.